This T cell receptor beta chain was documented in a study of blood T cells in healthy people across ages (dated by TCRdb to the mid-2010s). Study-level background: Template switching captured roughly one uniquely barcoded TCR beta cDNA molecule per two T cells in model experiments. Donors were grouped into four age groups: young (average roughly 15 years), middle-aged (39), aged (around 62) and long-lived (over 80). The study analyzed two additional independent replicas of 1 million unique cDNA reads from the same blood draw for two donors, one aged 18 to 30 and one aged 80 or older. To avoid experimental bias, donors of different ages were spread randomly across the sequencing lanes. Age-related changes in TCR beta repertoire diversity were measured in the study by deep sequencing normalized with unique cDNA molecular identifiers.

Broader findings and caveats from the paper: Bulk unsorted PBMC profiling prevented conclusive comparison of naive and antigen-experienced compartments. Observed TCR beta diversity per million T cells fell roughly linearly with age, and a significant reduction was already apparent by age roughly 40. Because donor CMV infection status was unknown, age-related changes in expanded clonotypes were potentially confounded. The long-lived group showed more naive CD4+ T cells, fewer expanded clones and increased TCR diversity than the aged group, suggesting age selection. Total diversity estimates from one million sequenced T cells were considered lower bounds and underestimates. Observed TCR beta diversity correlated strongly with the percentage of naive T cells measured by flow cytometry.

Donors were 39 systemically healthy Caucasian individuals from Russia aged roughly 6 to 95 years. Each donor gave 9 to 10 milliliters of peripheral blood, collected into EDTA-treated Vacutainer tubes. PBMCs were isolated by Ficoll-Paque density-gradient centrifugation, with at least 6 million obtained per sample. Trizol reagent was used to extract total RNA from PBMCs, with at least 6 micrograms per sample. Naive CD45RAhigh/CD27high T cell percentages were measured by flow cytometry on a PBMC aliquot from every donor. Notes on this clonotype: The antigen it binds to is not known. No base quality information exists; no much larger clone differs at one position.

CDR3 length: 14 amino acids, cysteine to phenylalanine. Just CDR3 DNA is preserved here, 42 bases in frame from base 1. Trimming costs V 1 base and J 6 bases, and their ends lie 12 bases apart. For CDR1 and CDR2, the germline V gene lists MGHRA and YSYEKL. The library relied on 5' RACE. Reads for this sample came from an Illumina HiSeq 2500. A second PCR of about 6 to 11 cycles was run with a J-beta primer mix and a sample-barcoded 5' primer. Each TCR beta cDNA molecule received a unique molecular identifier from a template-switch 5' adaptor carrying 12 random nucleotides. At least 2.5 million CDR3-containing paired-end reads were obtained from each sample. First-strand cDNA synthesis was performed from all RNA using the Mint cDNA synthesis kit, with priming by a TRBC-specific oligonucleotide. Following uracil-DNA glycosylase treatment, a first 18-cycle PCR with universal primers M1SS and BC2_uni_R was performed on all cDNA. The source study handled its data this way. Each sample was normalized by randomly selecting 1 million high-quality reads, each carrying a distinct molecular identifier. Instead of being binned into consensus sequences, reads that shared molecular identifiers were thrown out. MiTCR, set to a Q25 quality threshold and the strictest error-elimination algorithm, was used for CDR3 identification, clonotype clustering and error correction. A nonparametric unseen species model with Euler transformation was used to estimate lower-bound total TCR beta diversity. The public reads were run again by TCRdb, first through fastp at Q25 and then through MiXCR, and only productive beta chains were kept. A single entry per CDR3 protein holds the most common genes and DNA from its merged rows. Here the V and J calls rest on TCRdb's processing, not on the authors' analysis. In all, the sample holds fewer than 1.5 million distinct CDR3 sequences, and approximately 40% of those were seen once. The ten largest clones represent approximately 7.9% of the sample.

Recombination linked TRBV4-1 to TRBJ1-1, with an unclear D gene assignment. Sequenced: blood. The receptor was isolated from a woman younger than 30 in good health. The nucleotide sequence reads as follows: TGCGCCAGCAGCCAAGGGTTTGTGAGATCTGAAGCTTTCTTT. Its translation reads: CASSQGFVRSEAFF.